This TCR beta chain is drawn from a study of cytomegalovirus exposure and HLA in healthy donors (dated by TCRdb to about 2017). For the study in its entirety: An earlier analysis of roughly 570 of the donors reported 250 to 300 Gb of sequence data and roughly 120 million unique TCR beta sequences obtained from about 179 million T cells. The study was designed to test whether signatures of past pathogen exposure could be identified by cataloging public T cell receptors. The study used immunosequencing to profile the T cell repertoires of some 600 subjects and linked those repertoires to cytomegalovirus serostatus. A later analysis re-analyzed previously published TCR beta repertoires from about 600 donors and added high-resolution HLA genotyping to study TCR occurrence patterns. Genome-wide SNP genotypes for about 55% of the roughly 670 donors were used in a later genetic analysis, which treated that subset as a discovery cohort. A separate validation cohort of approximately 120 different subjects was used in addition to the approximately 700-subject first cohort. Typing coverage differed by locus: A, B, C, DRB1 and DQB1 were typed in about 620-630 donors, DQA1 in roughly 500, DPA1 in nearly 610, and DPB1 in just under 490. Of the approximately 400 genotyped donors, 81% were placed in the genetic ancestry cluster associated with self-reported Caucasian donors. Four to six DR-DQ haplotypes were handled as single units for association and clustering, since linkage in the cohort was strong. On average, approximately 250,000 unique TCR beta nucleotide sequences were sequenced per donor among more than 350 genotyped donors of the cohort, with around 19% of those sequences being non-productive. Donor age, sex, ethnicity and CMV serostatus were compiled alongside the repertoire data. Rather than using new phenotypic data, the later analysis identified candidate immune exposures from TCR beta sequences and from how often those sequences occurred across donors. An early release that covered more than 550 HLA-typed donors contained approximately 300 gigabases of sequencing data and about 84 million unique TCR sequences. In an earlier analysis of around 540 of the donors, high-throughput TCR beta sequencing was used to judge whether each TCR beta V gene segment behaved as functional or pseudogenic. The study combined high-throughput TCR immunosequencing, statistical association of individual TCRs with disease status, and machine learning to predict cytomegalovirus infection status. HLA typing included class I and class II loci at four-digit resolution. All discovery cohort repertoires had been generated on a single sequencing platform. Results the study describes overall, beyond this receptor: A further reported finding was that TCR beta sequences accurately predicted the HLA-A and HLA-B alleles for most subjects in the first cohort. When HLA alleles, especially DR and DQ, strongly co-occurred, attributing TCR associations to individual alleles was difficult. A later analysis found that HLA-associated TCR beta chains were more clonally expanded and had lower generation probabilities than equally common non-associated chains. At a false discovery rate of 0.05, a later analysis linked 15,000 to 20,000 TCR beta sequences to specific HLA alleles. Several of the top co-occurrence clusters appeared to be linked to parvovirus B19, influenza, CMV and Epstein-Barr virus, according to a later analysis. Across donors, most TCR sequences were observed very rarely, whereas some public TCRs were present in many individuals. The authors suggested that the approach could potentially be generalized to other disease states and immunological phenotypes. A later analysis found that most CMV-associated TCR beta chains appeared HLA-restricted, with HLA associations seemingly driven largely by CMV exposure. An earlier analysis of several hundred of the donors showed that most TCR beta V segments appeared in productive rearrangements either about 87% or about 30% of the time, which broadly matched IMGT annotations. For the cohort, immune exposure information was limited to CMV serostatus. In a later genetic analysis, a missense DCLRE1C variant was associated with V-gene and J-gene trimming of TCR beta chains, and the association was replicated in an independent cohort. The earlier analysis of nearly 600 of the donors excluded seventeen rarely observed V segments, including chromosome 9 orphons, because counts were too low. Some IMGT-functional V segments, including TRBV6-2 and TRBV6-3, could not be told apart with the 87-base-pair reads, so those segments were excluded. A later analysis found that TCR association rates varied across HLA loci, with DRB1 alleles showing the most associated TCRs and HLA-C alleles the fewest. Linkage disequilibrium might explain the correlated functional status among segregating V segments, but an unknown experimental factor could not be ruled out. In the study, 150 to 200 TCR beta chains were listed as associated with cytomegalovirus. A cluster of highly shared sequence variants was judged likely to represent a technical artifact of the sequencing pipeline. HLA typing was unavailable for some donors at each locus, so association tests used only the typed subset. In both the original and validation cohorts, the classifier was reported to diagnose cytomegalovirus status with high specificity and sensitivity. Compared with the roughly 670-donor mean, donors in an Asian-associated ancestry cluster had fewer N-insertions in productive TCRs, according to a later genetic analysis. The presence/absence analyses assumed that sequencing depth was roughly uniform across donors, and that assumption may not be true. In this cohort, only TCR beta chains were sequenced, and detectable features were limited by the absence of alpha or paired-chain data. In vitro tests confirmed that three of the cytomegalovirus-associated TCR beta chains recognize cytomegalovirus antigens.

In total, around 600 healthy bone marrow donors made up the cohort. Cohort members were all nominally healthy when sampled, although unrecorded immune exposures were likely present. The donor tested CMV seropositive, placing the donor among the approximately 290 seropositive members of the cohort. Every donor gave a peripheral blood sample, and the peripheral blood mononuclear cells from that sample were used for TCR beta sequencing. Genomic DNA extraction from the blood cell samples was performed with the Qiagen DNeasy Blood Extraction Kit. Worth noting for this clone: The target of this receptor is not known. Base qualities are not recorded, but no much larger clone differs from it by a single base.

To prepare the library, the immunoSEQ multiplex PCR assay was applied. For the multiplex PCR, a mixture combining 60 forward primers for TCR Vbeta segments and 13 reverse primers for TCR Jbeta segments was used. Amplification of the CDR3 region of rearranged TCR beta genes was performed with a multiplex PCR assay on genomic DNA. The amplified TCR beta libraries were sequenced on the Illumina HiSeq System as 87-base-pair reads. Concerning the study's data processing: Across the 640 or so repertoires, a later analysis counted about 81 million unique TCR beta chains, roughly 11 million of which were shared by at least two donors. To remove PCR and sequencing errors, raw reads were error-corrected and collapsed into unique sequences using a nearest-neighbor algorithm that merged closely related sequences. CDR3 sequences were aligned to IMGT reference sequences to assign V, D and J gene segments. For a sequence to be retained, a match of at least six nucleotides to both a V gene segment and a J gene segment was required. Rearrangements were called productive when the CDR3 lacked stop codons and stayed in frame with V and J; all others were non-productive. Following IMGT convention, CDR3 was defined as the stretch from the second conserved V-encoded cysteine up to the conserved J-encoded phenylalanine. The earlier analysis of 450 to 750 of the donors excluded any sequence lacking an unambiguous match to a single V gene segment. An earlier analysis of 587 of the donors classified V segments as functional when productive rearrangements were above 56.7% and as segregating when the standard deviation between donors was above 5%. A statistical classification framework was developed to diagnose cytomegalovirus status using the catalog of TCR beta chain sequences. In a later analysis, V and J genes were assigned by comparing TCR nucleotide sequences against IMGT/GENE-DB human TR gene sequences. The TCRdist pipeline was used in a later analysis to assign CDR3 sequences and most-parsimonious VDJ recombination scenarios. In a later analysis, every TCR beta chain was defined by the combination of its CDR3 amino acid sequence and its V-gene family, and reads without a unique V-gene family were dropped. In a later analysis, fewer than 600 highly shared, low-generation-probability nucleotide sequences were removed to address suspected cross-contamination and a sequencing artifact. For each public chain, a later analysis derived a clonal expansion index from normalized ranks of inferred template counts within each repertoire. A later analysis computed generation probabilities with a VDJ recombination model fitted to out-of-frame rearrangements, and checked the results against IGoR. In a later analysis, TCR-TCR, TCR-HLA and TCR-CMV co-occurrence was scored with hypergeometric tests, and a repertoire-size bias correction was applied to TCR pairs. False discovery rates were estimated in a later analysis by permuting HLA or CMV assignments 20 times. In a later analysis, co-occurring TCRs were grouped using DBSCAN, and TCRdist sequence similarity was added for clustering within HLA-allele-positive subsets. For co-occurrence clustering, repertoires with fewer than 30,000 or more than 120,000 public chains were excluded, along with five or six repertoires with anomalous nucleotide sharing. Sourced from immuneACCESS, this table was stored by TCRdb with only in-frame sequences that have V and J called. A share of the clones is absent; for the studies checked, an unresolved V gene accounts for under half, and the remainder has no known explanation. V, J and clone size derive from that table, while D and trimming were established from the DNA sequence. This sample lists about 160,000 clones; roughly 71% were detected once. The leading ten clones occupy around 7% of the sample.

CDR1 and CDR2 are drawn from the germline V gene: LGHNA, YNFKEQ. Trimming takes 4 bases off V and 6 bases off J; junction bases not matched to a gene: 8. The CDR3, from cysteine to phenylalanine, totals 16 residues. Here the CDR3 DNA is all that survives: 48 bases in frame from base 1. Specimen: PBMCs. The chain joins TRBV4-2 to TRBJ2-3, and 12 junction bases match TRBD2. The TCR was taken from a male donor in good health and CMV-seropositive. The CDR3 protein sequence reads: CASSRRLAGVGDTQYF. The nucleotide sequence reads TGTGCCAGCAGCCGGCGACTAGCGGGGGTGGGGGATACGCAGTATTTT.